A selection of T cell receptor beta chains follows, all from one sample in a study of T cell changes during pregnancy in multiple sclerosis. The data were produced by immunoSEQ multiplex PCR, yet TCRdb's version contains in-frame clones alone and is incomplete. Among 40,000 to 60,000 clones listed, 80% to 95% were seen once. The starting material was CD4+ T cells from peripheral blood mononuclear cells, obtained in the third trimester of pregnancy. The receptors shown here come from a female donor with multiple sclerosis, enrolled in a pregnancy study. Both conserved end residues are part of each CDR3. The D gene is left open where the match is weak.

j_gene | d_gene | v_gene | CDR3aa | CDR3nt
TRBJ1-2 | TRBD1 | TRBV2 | CASNRGQGYGYTF | TGTGCCAGCAACAGGGGGCAGGGCTATGGCTACACCTTC
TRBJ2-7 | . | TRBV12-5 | CASGLVRLGHYEQYF | TGTGCTAGTGGTTTGGTACGGTTGGGGCACTACGAGCAGTACTTC
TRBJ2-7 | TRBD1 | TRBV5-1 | CASSRRQGTYEQYF | TGCGCCAGCAGCCGCCGACAGGGGACCTACGAGCAGTACTTC
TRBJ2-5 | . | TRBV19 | CASSRRYQETQYF | TGTGCCAGTAGTAGGCGGTACCAAGAGACCCAGTACTTC
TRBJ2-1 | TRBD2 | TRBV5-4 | CASSQTGGSYEQFF | TGTGCCAGCAGCCAGACGGGGGGGAGCTATGAGCAGTTCTTC
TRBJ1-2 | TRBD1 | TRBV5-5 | CASSLLPGQGGSGYGYTF | TGTGCCAGCAGCTTATTGCCGGGACAGGGAGGGTCCGGGTATGGCTACACCTTC
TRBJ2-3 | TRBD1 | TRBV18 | CASSPPGQASTDTQYF | TGTGCCAGCTCACCACCGGGACAGGCAAGCACAGATACGCAGTATTTT
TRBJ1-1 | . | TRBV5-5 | CASQRQGNTEAFF | TGTGCCAGCCAACGGCAGGGGAACACTGAAGCTTTCTTT
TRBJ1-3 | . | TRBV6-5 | CASRFVSGNTIYF | TGTGCCAGCAGGTTCGTGAGTGGAAACACCATATATTTT
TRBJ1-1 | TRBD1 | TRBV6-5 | CASSVDRGMNTEAFF | TGTGCCAGCAGCGTGGACAGGGGAATGAACACTGAAGCTTTCTTT
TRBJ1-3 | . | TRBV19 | CASSILGNTIYF | TGTGCCAGTAGTATTCTGGGAAACACCATATATTTT
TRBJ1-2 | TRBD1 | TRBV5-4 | CASSFLQTGSQPGYTF | TGTGCCAGCAGCTTCCTCCAGACAGGGTCCCAACCCGGCTACACCTTC
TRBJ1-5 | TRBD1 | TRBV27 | CASSLFRDRNQPQHF | TGTGCCAGCAGTTTATTTAGGGACAGGAATCAGCCCCAGCATTTT
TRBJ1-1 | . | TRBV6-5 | CASSTRGLLLEAFF | TGTGCCAGCAGTACACGGGGACTCTTACTGGAAGCTTTCTTT
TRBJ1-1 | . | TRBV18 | CASSSGQIPSMNTEAFF | TGTGCCAGCTCATCAGGACAGATTCCATCCATGAACACTGAAGCTTTCTTT
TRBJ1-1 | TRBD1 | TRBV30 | CAWTQQGLRAFF | TGTGCCTGGACCCAACAGGGGTTGAGGGCTTTCTTT
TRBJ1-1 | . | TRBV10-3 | CAISDGRGPLTEAFF | TGTGCCATCAGTGACGGCAGGGGACCCCTTACTGAAGCTTTCTTT
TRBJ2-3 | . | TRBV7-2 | CASSPRGGQSLTDTQYF | TGTGCCAGCAGCCCGCGAGGTGGACAGTCTCTCACAGATACGCAGTATTTT
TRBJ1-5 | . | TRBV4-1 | CASSLMDSHDQPQHF | TGCGCCAGCAGCCTCATGGACAGTCATGATCAGCCCCAGCATTTT
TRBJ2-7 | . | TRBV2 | CASRRDENYEQYF | TGTGCCAGCAGGCGGGACGAAAACTACGAGCAGTACTTC
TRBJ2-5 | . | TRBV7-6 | CASSGRRLQGAETQYF | TGTGCCAGCAGCGGTAGACGACTACAGGGAGCAGAGACCCAGTACTTC
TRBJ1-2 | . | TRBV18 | CASSPTPQEGPNYGYTF | TGTGCCAGCTCACCAACGCCCCAGGAGGGACCTAACTATGGCTACACCTTC
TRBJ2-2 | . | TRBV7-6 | CASSPLGGAHTGELFF | TGTGCCAGCAGCCCCCTGGGGGGGGCCCACACCGGGGAGCTGTTTTTT